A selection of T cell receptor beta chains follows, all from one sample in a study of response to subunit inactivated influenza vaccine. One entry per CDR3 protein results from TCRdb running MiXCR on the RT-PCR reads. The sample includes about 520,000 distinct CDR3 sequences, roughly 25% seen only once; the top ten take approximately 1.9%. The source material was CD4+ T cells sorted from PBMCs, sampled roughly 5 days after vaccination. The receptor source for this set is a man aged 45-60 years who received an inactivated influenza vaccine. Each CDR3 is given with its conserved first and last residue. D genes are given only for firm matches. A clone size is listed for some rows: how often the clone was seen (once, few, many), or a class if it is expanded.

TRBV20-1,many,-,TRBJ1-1,TGCAGTGCACAGCTTCAGAACACTGAAGCTTTCTTT,CSAQLQNTEAFF
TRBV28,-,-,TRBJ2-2,TGTGCCAGCAGTTTAGTGCGCGGGCCCACCGGGGAGCTGTTTTTT,CASSLVRGPTGELFF
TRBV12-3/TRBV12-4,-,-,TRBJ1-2,TGTGCCAGCAGTTTACGGGACGGGAGCTACACCTTC,CASSLRDGSYTF
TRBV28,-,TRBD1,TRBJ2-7,TGTGCCAGCACTCCTCTGACAGGGCTCGACGAGCAGTACTTC,CASTPLTGLDEQYF
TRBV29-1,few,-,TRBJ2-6,TGCAGCGTTGAGGTAAAGGGGGCCAACGTCCTGACTTTC,CSVEVKGANVLTF
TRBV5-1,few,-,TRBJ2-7,TGCGCCAGCAGCTTGGTTCGCGTTAATGACGAGCAGTACTTC,CASSLVRVNDEQYF
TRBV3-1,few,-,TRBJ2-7,TGTGCCAGCAGCCAAGTTGGACCCTACGAGCAGTACTTC,CASSQVGPYEQYF
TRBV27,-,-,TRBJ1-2,TGTGCCAGCAGGCCGTTGACAGAACACTATGGCTACACCTTC,CASRPLTEHYGYTF
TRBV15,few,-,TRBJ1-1,TGTGCCACCAGCATGGGCAGGGGTGCTGAAGCTTTCTTT,CATSMGRGAEAFF
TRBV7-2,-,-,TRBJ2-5,TGTGCCAGCAGCTTGGACAGAATCACGGAGACCCAGTACTTC,CASSLDRITETQYF
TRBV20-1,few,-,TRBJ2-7,TGCAGTGCTAGAGGGGGGGCGGTGCAGTACTTC,CSARGGAVQYF
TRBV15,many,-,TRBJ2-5,TGTGCCACCAGCGCCGCACGCGGGACCCAGTACTTC,CATSAARGTQYF
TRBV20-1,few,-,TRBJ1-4,TGCAGTGCAGCACGGACCGCGAATGAAAAACTGTTTTTT,CSAARTANEKLFF
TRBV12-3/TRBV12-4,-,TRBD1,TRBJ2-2,TGTGCCAGCACAGGGGGCCCCCGGTGGGGCGGGGAGCTGTTTTTT,CASTGGPRWGGELFF
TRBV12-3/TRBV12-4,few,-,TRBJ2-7,TGTGCCAGCAGTTTAATTTCAGGGAACTCCTCCTACGAGCAGTACTTC,CASSLISGNSSYEQYF
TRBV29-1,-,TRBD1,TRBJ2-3,TGCAGCTTTCGACAGGGGGCTACTTCAGATACGCAGTATTTT,CSFRQGATSDTQYF
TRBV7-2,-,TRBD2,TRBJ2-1,TGTGCCAGCAGCTTAGCTTGGTCTAGCGGGCGCTCCTACAATGAGCAGTTCTTC,CASSLAWSSGRSYNEQFF
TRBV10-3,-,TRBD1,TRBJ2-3,TGTGCCATCAGCTACGACAGGGATGGCACAGATACGCAGTATTTT,CAISYDRDGTDTQYF
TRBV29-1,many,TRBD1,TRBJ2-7,TGCAGCGTCGACAGGGCTAACTACGAGCAGTACTTC,CSVDRANYEQYF
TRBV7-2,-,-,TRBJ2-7,TGTGCCAGCAGCTTTGACAACGAGCAGTACTTC,CASSFDNEQYF
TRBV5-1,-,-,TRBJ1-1,TGCGCCAGCAGCCCCCGCCTAGGGCTTGAAGCTTTCTTT,CASSPRLGLEAFF
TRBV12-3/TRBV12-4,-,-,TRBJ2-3,TGTGCCAGCAGCCCATCGGGGGTAGGGGCAGATACGCAGTATTTT,CASSPSGVGADTQYF
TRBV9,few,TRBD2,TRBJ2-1,TGTGCCAGCACGCGGGAGGCCAACTCCTACAATGAGCAGTTCTTC,CASTREANSYNEQFF
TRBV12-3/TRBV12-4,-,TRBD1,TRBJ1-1,TGTGCCAGCAGTTTGTGGGACAGCTACACTGAAGCTTTCTTT,CASSLWDSYTEAFF
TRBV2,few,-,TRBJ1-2,TGTGCCAGCAGTGGTCTGGGGGCTGATGGCGGCTACACCTTC,CASSGLGADGGYTF
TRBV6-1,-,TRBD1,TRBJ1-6,TGTGCCAGCAGGATGACAGGGAACGATTCACCCCTCCACTTT,CASRMTGNDSPLHF
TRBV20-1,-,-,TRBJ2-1,TGCAGTGCTAGTTCAGGACTAGGGGGCAATGAGCAGTTCTTC,CSASSGLGGNEQFF
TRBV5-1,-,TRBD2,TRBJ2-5,TGCGCCAGCAGCGACACTAGCGGGGGTTTCGAAGAGACCCAGTACTTC,CASSDTSGGFEETQYF
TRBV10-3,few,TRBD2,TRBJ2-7,TGTGCCACCTCTCTAGCGGGAGAGGTCGAGCAGTACTTC,CATSLAGEVEQYF
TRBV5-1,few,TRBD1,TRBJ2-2,TGCGCCAGCAGAACGACAGGGGAGGCCGGGGAGCTGTTTTTT,CASRTTGEAGELFF
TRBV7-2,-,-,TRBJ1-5,TGTGCCAGCAGCACCAGGGGTAGCAATCAGCCCCAGCATTTT,CASSTRGSNQPQHF
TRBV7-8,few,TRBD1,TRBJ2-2,TGTGCCAGCATTAAACAGGGGGCTCGCGGGGAGCTGTTTTTT,CASIKQGARGELFF
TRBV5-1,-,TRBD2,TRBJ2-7,TGCGCCAGCAGCGGGGGGGGGGAAAGCTACGAGCAGTACTTC,CASSGGGESYEQYF
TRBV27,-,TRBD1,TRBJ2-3,TGTGCCAGCAGTTCCCGACAGGGGATCACAGATACGCAGTATTTT,CASSSRQGITDTQYF
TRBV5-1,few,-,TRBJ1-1,TGCGCCAGCAGCCCACTGGGGAGGGACACTGAAGCTTTCTTT,CASSPLGRDTEAFF
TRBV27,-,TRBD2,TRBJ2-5,TGTGCCAGCATCTCGAGAGCGGGGGGACCCCGCCAAGAGACCCAGTACTTC,CASISRAGGPRQETQYF
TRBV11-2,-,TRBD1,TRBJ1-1,TGTGCCAGCAGCTCACCCCGGACAGGGAGCACTGAAGCTTTCTTT,CASSSPRTGSTEAFF
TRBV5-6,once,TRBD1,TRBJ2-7,TGTGCCAGCAGCTACCGGGACAGGGATTTCTACGAGCAGTACTTC,CASSYRDRDFYEQYF
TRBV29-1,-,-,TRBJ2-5,TGCAGCGTTGCGTCAGGGGCCGGGGAGACCCAGTACTTC,CSVASGAGETQYF
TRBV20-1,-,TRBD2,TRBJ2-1,TGCAGTGCTGGAGGTAGCGGGGGGGCCTACAATGAGCAGTTCTTC,CSAGGSGGAYNEQFF
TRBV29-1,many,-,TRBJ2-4,TGCAGCGTACAACTAACAATAGCCAAAAACATTCAGTACTTC,CSVQLTIAKNIQYF
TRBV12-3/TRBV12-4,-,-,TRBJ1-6,TGTGCCAGCAGCAGGGGCCTTGGCAATTCACCCCTCCACTTT,CASSRGLGNSPLHF
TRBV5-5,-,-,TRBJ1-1,TGTGCCAGCAGCTTACAGGCTGTGGGCACTGAAGCTTTCTTT,CASSLQAVGTEAFF
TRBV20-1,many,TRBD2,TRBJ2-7,TGCAGTGCCGCCTCTAGCGGGAGTTGGGAGCAGTACTTC,CSAASSGSWEQYF
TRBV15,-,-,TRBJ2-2,TGTGCCACCAGCAGATGGGAGGGGGAGCTGTTTTTT,CATSRWEGELFF
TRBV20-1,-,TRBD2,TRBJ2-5,TGCAGTGCACCAACTAGCGGGGGGGTCTTGGAGACCCAGTACTTC,CSAPTSGGVLETQYF
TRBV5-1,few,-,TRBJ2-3,TGCGCCAGCAGCGTAGCGCCGAACACAGATACGCAGTATTTT,CASSVAPNTDTQYF
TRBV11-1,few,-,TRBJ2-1,TGTGCCAGCAGCCTACCCTTCCGGCTGGCGGGGATGTACAATGAGCAGTTCTTC,CASSLPFRLAGMYNEQFF
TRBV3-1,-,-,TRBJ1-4,TGTGCCAGCAGAGAGAATCCTAATGAAAAACTGTTTTTT,CASRENPNEKLFF
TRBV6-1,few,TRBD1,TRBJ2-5,TGTGCCAGCAGACGCCGAGTACAGGGGGCCCAAGAGACCCAGTACTTC,CASRRRVQGAQETQYF
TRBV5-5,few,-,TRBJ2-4,TGTGCCAGCAGCTTGTGGGCAGAAAACATTCAGTACTTC,CASSLWAENIQYF
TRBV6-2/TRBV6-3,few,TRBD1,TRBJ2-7,TGTGCCAGCAGACCCAACCGGGACAGGTTCTCCTACGAGCAGTACTTC,CASRPNRDRFSYEQYF
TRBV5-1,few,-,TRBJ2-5,TGCGCCAGCAGCTTTGTACCAGGCCCCCAAGAGACCCAGTACTTC,CASSFVPGPQETQYF
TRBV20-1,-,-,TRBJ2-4,TGCAGTGCTAGCCCCGGGCCCCCTGGGGAAAACATTCAGTACTTC,CSASPGPPGENIQYF
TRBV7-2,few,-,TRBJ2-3,TGTGCCAGCAGCTCTCGGAGGGGCGCAGATACGCAGTATTTT,CASSSRRGADTQYF